These 28 T cell receptor beta chains originate from one sample sequenced in a study of identical twins (dated by TCRdb to the mid-2010s). The method behind the library was 5' RACE. Sequencing used an Illumina HiSeq 2000. TCRdb trimmed public reads at Q25 via fastp, called clones via MiXCR and kept in-frame beta chains. Identical CDR3 protein sequences are pooled into one entry, listed with their most common genes and DNA. The sample has about 260,000 distinct CDR3 sequences on record, 5.5% to 7% of them singletons. Together, the top ten hold approximately 3.7% of the sample. These data also formed part of another study, on yellow fever vaccine responses in identical twins.

What was sequenced was memory (CD45RO+) T cells sorted from blood. Per the publication, the cell subset or site label means: CD45RO+ enriched T cells. These receptors were obtained from a woman aged 18-30 years in good health.

This clonotype has a count of ten or more. The chain recombines TRBV5-5 with TRBJ1-1, with a tentative D call TRBD1 (6 bases). V was shortened by 0 bases and J by 5 bases, with 17 bases between the two germline ends. The CDR3 spans 16 residues. Per germline, CDR1 SGHKS and CDR2 YYEKEE (reference sequence). The DNA for the CDR3 is TGTGCCAGCAGCTTGGGGCAGGGGTTCGGTTGGACTGAAGCTTTCTTT. It encodes CASSLGQGFGWTEAFF.

Only a few counts were recorded for this clonotype. CDR3 loop: CASSQDLPLAGRSYEQYF. In nucleotides, the CDR3 is TGTGCCAGCAGCCAAGATCTCCCACTAGCGGGCCGATCCTACGAGCAGTACTTC. The rearrangement uses TRBV4-2 and TRBJ2-7; TRBD2 agrees at 9 bases. Germline CDR1 reads LGHNA; CDR2 reads YNFKEQ. The CDR3 has 18 residues. V trimming: 0 bases; J trimming: 1 base; junction bases outside the gene matches: 10.

This clonotype was found a few times. V is TRBV19 and J is TRBJ2-3, with D unresolved. Germline CDR1 LNHDA, CDR2 SQIVND (reference sequence). This CDR3 has 11 amino acids. The V gene lost 8 bases and the J gene lost 0 bases, with 3 bases spanning the gap. The CDR3 coding sequence is TGTGCCAGTGTGAGCACAGATACGCAGTATTTT. Encoded protein: CASVSTDTQYF.

This clonotype showed up many times. V gene TRBV27 combines with J gene TRBJ2-7; 7 bases fit TRBD2. The J segment lost 2 bases and the V segment lost 3 bases, leaving 7 bases of the junction unmatched. This CDR3 has 15 residues. Per germline, CDR1 MNHEY and CDR2 SMNVEV (reference sequence). CDR3 DNA sequence: TGTGCCAGCAGTTTTGCGGGGGTTCCGCCCTACGAGCAGTACTTC. Its protein product is CASSFAGVPPYEQYF.

The V call is TRBV4-1, the J call TRBJ2-2; the D is unclear. V gave up 0 bases and J gave up 8 bases, with 10 bases separating them. The V gene's germline CDR1 is MGHRA and CDR2 YSYEKL. The CDR3 loop spans 14 amino acids. The CDR3 is CASSQDRATGELFF. The CDR3 DNA sequence: TGCGCCAGCAGCCAAGATCGGGCGACAGGGGAGCTGTTTTTT.

Concerning this clonotype itself: Possible read error: a much larger clone is one base away. The chain couples TRBV5-1 to TRBJ2-1; 7 positions agree with TRBD1. Germline loops: CDR1 SGHRS, CDR2 YFSETQ. The V segment lost 1 base and the J segment 6 bases; nucleotides outside the gene matches: 7. This CDR3 spans 15 amino acids. CDR3 DNA sequence: TGCGCCAGCAGCTTGAAGGTGACAGGGTGCAATGAGCAGTTCTTC. Protein product: CASSLKVTGCNEQFF.

This chain uses TRBV10-3 with TRBJ2-7; D is uncertain. The CDR3 runs to 13 residues. V shed 11 bases and J shed 0 bases, with 14 bases lying between them. The germline V gene has CDR1 ENHRY and CDR2 SYGVKD. The CDR3 region is CAVKGESSYEQYV. CDR3 nucleotide sequence: TGTGCCGTCAAGGGTGAGAGCTCCTACGAGCAGTACGTC.

This clonotype was seen ten or more times. The chain combines TRBV11-2 with TRBJ2-2; 7 bases line up with TRBD1. After removal of 7 bases from V and 3 bases from J, the junction contained 17 bases not matched to a gene. This CDR3 contains 18 residues. The germline V gene has CDR1 SGHAT and CDR2 FQNNGV. The CDR3 loop reads CASTPMGEGQPYTGELFF. The CDR3 DNA reads TGTGCCAGCACCCCGATGGGAGAGGGACAGCCTTACACCGGGGAGCTGTTTTTT.

This sequence joins TRBV28 and TRBJ2-1, with TRBD2 matching 9 bases. Germline V gives CDR1 MDHEN, CDR2 SYDVKM. Unmatched junction bases numbered 9, after V lost 0 bases and J lost 9 bases. CDR3 length: 16 residues. The CDR3, as DNA: TGTGCCAGCAGTTTATGCACCCTAGCGGGATATATTGAGCAGTTCTTC. Amino acids: CASSLCTLAGYIEQFF.

This clonotype was observed a few times. The chain carries TRBV20-1 and TRBJ2-7; 9 positions match TRBD2. This CDR3 region has 18 residues. V shed 2 bases, J shed 4 bases, and the junction held 18 bases outside the gene matches. CDR1 DFQATT and CDR2 SNEGSKA come from the germline V gene (reference sequence). The CDR3 DNA sequence: TGCAGTGCTAGAAGGGGGGGTGTGGTTCGACTAGCGGATTACGAGCAGTACTTC. This sequence encodes CSARRGGVVRLADYEQYF.

This clonotype came up a few times. The rearrangement joins TRBV28 to TRBJ2-7; TRBD2 aligns across 8 bases. Germline values: CDR1 MDHEN, CDR2 SYDVKM. With V trimmed by 3 bases and J by 6 bases, 10 bases remained unmatched. This CDR3 is built from 15 residues. CDR3 in DNA: TGTGCCAGCAGTTTGCTGTCGAGCGGGAGTAGCGAGCAGTACTTC. This translates into CASSLLSSGSSEQYF. The variable domain in full, completed from reference TRBV28 and TRBJ2-7, reads DVKVTQSSRYLVKRTGEKVFLECVQDMDHENMFWYRQDPGLGLRLIYFSYDVKMKEKGDIPEGYSVSREKKERFSLILESASTNQTSMYLCASSLLSSGSSEQYFGPGTRLTVT.

This clonotype appeared a few times. The chain has TRBV20-1 and TRBJ1-2, with TRBD1 matching 9 bases. The junction had 13 bases not matched to a gene; V was cut back by 1 base and J by 4 bases. Germline V CDR1 and CDR2: DFQATT, SNEGSKA (reference sequence). The CDR3 extends over 17 amino acids. CDR3 nucleotides: TGCAGTGCTAGAGCCTTACAGGGGGCGCGACCTACCTATGGCTACACCTTC. Amino acids: CSARALQGARPTYGYTF.

This rearrangement joins TRBV15 to TRBJ2-7; the D gene is possibly TRBD2 (5 bases). Germline CDR1 and CDR2: LNHNV and YYDKDF (reference sequence). Trimming shortened V by 0 bases and J by 3 bases, and 18 bases separated the two germline ends. This CDR3 is built from 17 residues. CDR3 bases: TGTGCCACCAGCAGAGATCGTCGGGGTAGGTCCGGCTACGAGCAGTACTTC. Protein: CATSRDRRGRSGYEQYF.

The chain joins TRBV6-2 or TRBV6-3 to TRBJ1-3; D is unclear. Trimming removed 5 bases from V and 5 bases from J, with 10 bases in between. The CDR3 contains 13 residues. Germline V gene lookup returns CDR1 MNHEY and CDR2 SVGEGT. The CDR3, as DNA: TGTGCCAGCAGTCCATCCGACAGAAACACCATATATTTT. This translates into CASSPSDRNTIYF.

The rearrangement links TRBV25-1 to TRBJ2-7, with 8 positions matching TRBD1. Looked up from germline, CDR1 is MGHDK and CDR2 is SYGVNS. The CDR3 runs to 17 residues. The V segment lost 4 bases and the J segment 2 bases; nucleotides outside the gene matches: 13. The CDR3 nucleotides read TGTGCCAGCAGTGGGGGCCGGGGCAGGGGGCGGACCTACGAGCAGTACTTC. Protein product: CASSGGRGRGRTYEQYF.

The sample holds a few counts of this clonotype. The chain has TRBV20-1 and TRBJ2-7, with D possibly called TRBD1 or TRBD2 (5 bases each). This CDR3 spans 14 amino acids. The V end lost 3 bases, the J end lost 0 bases, and 12 bases lay between the germline ends. Germline-derived CDR1 and CDR2 are DFQATT and SNEGSKA (reference sequence). The CDR3 bases are TGCAGTGCTAGGGGGACCGAGAGCTCCTACGAGCAGTACGTC. It yields the protein CSARGTESSYEQYV.

This clonotype was counted a few times. The chain links TRBV5-1 to TRBJ2-1; 13 positions match TRBD2. The CDR3 has 17 amino acids. The ends lost 0 bases at V and 7 bases at J; junction bases unmatched: 7. Germline lookup yields CDR1 SGHRS and CDR2 YFSETQ. CDR3 sequence: CASSLAPGTSGNNEQFF. For the CDR3, the DNA is TGCGCCAGCAGCTTGGCCCCCGGGACTAGCGGGAATAATGAGCAGTTCTTC.

V is TRBV6-1 and J is TRBJ2-3; 13 bases are a match to TRBD2. Germline V lookup: CDR1 MNHNS, CDR2 SASEGT. V shed 2 bases, J shed 4 bases, and the junction held 3 bases outside the gene matches. CDR3 length equals 16 residues. The CDR3 DNA sequence: TGTGCCAGCAGTGAAACTAGCGGGAGGGCAGCAGATACGCAGTATTTT. It encodes CASSETSGRAADTQYF.

The chain couples TRBV5-4 to TRBJ2-7; 8 bases match TRBD1. Germline CDR1 and CDR2: SGHNT and YYREEE (reference sequence). Trimming removed 0 bases from V and 3 bases from J; junction bases left unmatched: 5. The CDR3 consists of 15 residues. This CDR3 is CASSLGAGGRYEQYV. CDR3 coding DNA: TGTGCCAGCAGCTTGGGGGCAGGGGGCCGCTACGAGCAGTACGTC.

The chain uses TRBV28 and TRBJ2-1; 9 nucleotides match TRBD2. The J segment lost 12 bases and the V segment lost 3 bases, leaving 12 bases of the junction unmatched. The CDR3 length is 15 residues. From germline, CDR1 is MDHEN and CDR2 SYDVKM. The CDR3 region is CASSLGGRALRVQFF. The CDR3 DNA is TGTGCCAGCAGTTTGGGCGGGAGGGCCCTGCGTGTGCAGTTCTTC.

This clonotype turned up a few times. The chain couples TRBV20-1 to TRBJ2-2; a possible D gene is TRBD1 (5 bases). V was trimmed by 6 bases and J by 6 bases, leaving 14 bases between them. The germline V gene encodes CDR1 DFQATT and CDR2 SNEGSKA (reference sequence). The CDR3 loop spans 13 amino acids. The DNA of the CDR3 is TGCAGTGCAAGTCAGGGATTGGCCGGGGAGCTGTTTTTT. It yields the protein CSASQGLAGELFF.

This chain links TRBV18 with TRBJ1-2; a weak D match, TRBD1 (5 bases). This CDR3 contains 16 residues. The germline V and J ends were trimmed by 1 base and 0 bases, with 12 bases remaining between them. In germline, CDR1 is KGHSH, CDR2 LQKENI. CDR3 protein: CASSPRALGANYGYTF. The CDR3 DNA follows: TGTGCCAGCTCACCACGGGCTTTAGGGGCTAACTATGGCTACACCTTC.

By frequency in the sample, this clonotype is medium-sized. The chain joins TRBV6-2 or TRBV6-3 to TRBJ2-3; the D call may be TRBD1 or TRBD2 (5 bases each). CDR1 is MNHEY and CDR2 is SVGEGT in the germline V gene. This CDR3 has 16 amino acids. The V end lost 3 bases, the J end lost 4 bases, and 17 bases lay between the germline ends. CDR3 in DNA: TGTGCCAGCAGTTATACGGAAGGGGACGGGCCAGATACGCAGTATTTT. Its translation: CASSYTEGDGPDTQYF.

CDR3 nucleotide sequence: TGTGCCAGCAGTGAAACAGGAGGACAGACAGATACGCAGTATTTT. Translating it yields CASSETGGQTDTQYF. V usage is TRBV6-1 and J usage is TRBJ2-3, with a possible D match to TRBD1 (6 bases). The length of the CDR3 is 15 residues. Trimming cost V 2 bases and J 3 bases, with 12 bases left between them. Germline CDR1 reads MNHNS; CDR2 reads SASEGT.

This chain joins TRBV7-9 and TRBJ2-2, with TRBD1 identical over 8 bases. V was pared by 2 bases and J by 1 base, with 3 bases of the junction left unmatched. CDR1 is SEHNR, CDR2 FQNEAQ, per germline (reference sequence). The CDR3 extends over 16 amino acids. The DNA for the CDR3 is TGTGCCAGCAGCTTATCGGGACAGGAGAACACCGGGGAGCTGTTTTTT. Its protein is CASSLSGQENTGELFF.

There are many counts of this clonotype. The rearrangement links TRBV12-3 or TRBV12-4 to TRBJ1-5; 8 bases agree with TRBD1. The V and J ends lost 3 bases and 5 bases, in that order; junction bases with no gene match: 6. This CDR3 region has 15 residues. The CDR3 bases are TGTGCCAGCAGTTTTGTGGGACAGGCTTATCAGCCCCAGCATTTT. This encodes CASSFVGQAYQPQHF.

This clonotype has more than one count but fewer than ten. The V and J genes are TRBV7-9 and TRBJ1-1, with 7 bases that match TRBD1. This CDR3 spans 13 amino acids. After removal of 6 bases from V and 3 bases from J, the junction contained 4 bases not matched to a gene. CDR1 SEHNR and CDR2 FQNEAQ come from the germline V gene (reference sequence). The CDR3 loop reads CASSTGVDTEAFF. The CDR3 nucleotides are TGTGCCAGCAGTACAGGGGTCGACACTGAAGCTTTCTTT.

This clonotype came up a few times. V is TRBV20-1 and J is TRBJ2-1; no clear D gene. The germline V and J ends were trimmed by 0 bases and 2 bases, with 11 bases remaining between them. This CDR3 has 15 amino acids. Germline V gives CDR1 DFQATT, CDR2 SNEGSKA (reference sequence). The DNA of the CDR3 is TGCAGTGCTAGAGAGGTCCTAACTACCTACAATGAGCAGTTCTTC. This sequence encodes CSAREVLTTYNEQFF.